Sequencing of this TCR beta chain was carried out in a study of T-cell memory formation after mild COVID-19. Concerning this clonotype itself: The antigen is not known.

CDR1 and CDR2 from the germline V gene are DFQATT and SNEGSKA (reference sequence). This CDR3 comprises 13 residues. A single record per CDR3 protein comes from TCRdb applying MiXCR to the 5' RACE reads. The profile shows roughly 450,000 distinct CDR3 sequences, 15% to 20% of them singletons. Study-wide findings and caveats: Certain responding clones were present in pre-infection memory, suggesting participation of cross-reactive memory.

The clonotype was recovered from an adult woman who had mild COVID-19 (a few samples of this study predate the infection). Cell type and time point are not known. J is TRBJ2-3 and V is TRBV20-1; the D gene is possibly TRBD1 (7 bases). Sequenced material: PBMCs or a T cell subset sorted from them (not recorded which). This chain's CDR3 is CTGKAGGTDTQYF. The CDR3 nucleotides are TGCACTGGGAAGGCAGGGGGGACAGATACGCAGTATTTT.